This T cell receptor beta chain was captured by sequencing in a study of T cells after yellow fever vaccination. This clonotype was observed a handful of times. Its antigen is not identified. 5'RACE template switching added a universal primer site and UMIs to TCR cDNA. TCRdb redid the calling of the 5' RACE reads with MiXCR, one entry per CDR3 protein. Among roughly 340,000 distinct CDR3 sequences listed, about 4% were seen once. The trim removed 4 bases at V and 3 bases at J, leaving 6 bases unmatched. Per germline, CDR1 SGHRS and CDR2 YFSETQ. This CDR3 contains 15 residues. Whole-study results and caveats: The booster saw the reappearance of most primary-vaccination clones (about 95% CD4, around 90% CD8). Abundant bulk-population clonotypes could contaminate the FACS-sorted repertoires. Though it reached lower strength, the secondary response hit its peak faster, day 5 versus 15.

The TCR was taken from a man between 18 and 35 years old who received the YFV17D yellow fever vaccine. The sample here was PBMCs, taken 5 days after the yellow fever booster vaccination. The chain recombines TRBV5-1 with TRBJ2-7; 11 bases agree with TRBD1. The CDR3 spells CASSAGQGAGYEQYF. The CDR3 DNA reads as TGCGCCAGCAGCGCTGGACAGGGGGCTGGCTACGAGCAGTACTTC.